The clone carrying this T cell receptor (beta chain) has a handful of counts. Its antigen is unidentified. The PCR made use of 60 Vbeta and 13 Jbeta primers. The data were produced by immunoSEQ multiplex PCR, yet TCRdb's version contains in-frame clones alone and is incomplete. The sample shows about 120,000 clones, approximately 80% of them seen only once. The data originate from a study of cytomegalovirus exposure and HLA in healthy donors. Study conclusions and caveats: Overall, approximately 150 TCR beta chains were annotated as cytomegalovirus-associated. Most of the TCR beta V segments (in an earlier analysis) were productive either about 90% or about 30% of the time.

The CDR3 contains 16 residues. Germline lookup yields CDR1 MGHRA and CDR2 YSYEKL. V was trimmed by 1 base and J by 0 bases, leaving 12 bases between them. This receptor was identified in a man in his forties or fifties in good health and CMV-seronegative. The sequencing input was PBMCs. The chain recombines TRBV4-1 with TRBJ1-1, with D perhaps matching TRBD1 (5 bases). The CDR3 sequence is CASSQADGRVNTEAFF. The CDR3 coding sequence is TGCGCCAGCAGCCAAGCGGACGGCAGGGTGAACACTGAAGCTTTCTTT.